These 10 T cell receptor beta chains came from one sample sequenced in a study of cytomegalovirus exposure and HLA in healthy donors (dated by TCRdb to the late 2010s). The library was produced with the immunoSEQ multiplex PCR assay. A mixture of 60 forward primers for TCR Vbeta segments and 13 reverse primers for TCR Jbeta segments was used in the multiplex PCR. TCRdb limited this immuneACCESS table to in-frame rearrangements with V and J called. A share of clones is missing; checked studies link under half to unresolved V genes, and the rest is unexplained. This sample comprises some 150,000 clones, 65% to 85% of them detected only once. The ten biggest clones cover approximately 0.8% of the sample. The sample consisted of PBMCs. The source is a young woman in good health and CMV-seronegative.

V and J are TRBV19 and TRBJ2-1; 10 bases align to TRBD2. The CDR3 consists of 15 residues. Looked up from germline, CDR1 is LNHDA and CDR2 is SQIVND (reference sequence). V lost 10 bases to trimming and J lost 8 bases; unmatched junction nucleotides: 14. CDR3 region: CATRGRSSGRYEQFF. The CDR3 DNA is TGTGCCACTAGGGGTCGAAGTAGCGGGAGGTATGAGCAGTTCTTC. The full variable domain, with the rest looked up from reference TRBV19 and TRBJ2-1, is DGGITQSPKYLFRKEGQNVTLSCEQNLNHDAMYWYRQDPGQGLRLIYYSQIVNDFQKGDIAEGYSVSREKKESFPLTVTSAQKNPTAFYLCATRGRSSGRYEQFFGPGTRLTVL.

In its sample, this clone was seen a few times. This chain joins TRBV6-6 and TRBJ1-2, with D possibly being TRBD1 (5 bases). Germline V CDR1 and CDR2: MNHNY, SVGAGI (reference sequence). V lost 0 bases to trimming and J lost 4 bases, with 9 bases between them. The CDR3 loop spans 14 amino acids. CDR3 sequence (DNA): TGTGCCAGCAGTTACTCGACACAGGCCTATGGCTACACCTTC. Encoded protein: CASSYSTQAYGYTF.

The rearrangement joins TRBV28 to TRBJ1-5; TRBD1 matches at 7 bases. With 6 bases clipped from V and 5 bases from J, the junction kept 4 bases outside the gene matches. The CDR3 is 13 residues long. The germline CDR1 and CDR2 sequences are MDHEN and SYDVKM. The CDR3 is CASSPQGYQPQHF. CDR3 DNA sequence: TGTGCCAGCAGCCCACAGGGGTATCAGCCCCAGCATTTT. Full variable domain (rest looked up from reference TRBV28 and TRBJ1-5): DVKVTQSSRYLVKRTGEKVFLECVQDMDHENMFWYRQDPGLGLRLIYFSYDVKMKEKGDIPEGYSVSREKKERFSLILESASTNQTSMYLCASSPQGYQPQHFGDGTRLSIL.

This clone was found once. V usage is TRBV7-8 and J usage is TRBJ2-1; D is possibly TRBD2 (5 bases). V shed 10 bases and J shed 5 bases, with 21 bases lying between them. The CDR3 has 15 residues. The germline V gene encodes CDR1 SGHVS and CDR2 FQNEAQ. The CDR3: CATLSPGSGNNEQFF. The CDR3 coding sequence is TGTGCCACCTTAAGTCCGGGATCGGGAAACAATGAGCAGTTCTTC.

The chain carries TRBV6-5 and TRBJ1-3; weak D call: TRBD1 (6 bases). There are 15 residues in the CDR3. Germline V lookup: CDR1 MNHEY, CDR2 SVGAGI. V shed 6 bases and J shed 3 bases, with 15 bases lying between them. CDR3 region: CASRFTGRDGNTIYF. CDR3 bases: TGTGCCAGCAGGTTTACAGGGCGCGATGGAAACACCATATATTTT.

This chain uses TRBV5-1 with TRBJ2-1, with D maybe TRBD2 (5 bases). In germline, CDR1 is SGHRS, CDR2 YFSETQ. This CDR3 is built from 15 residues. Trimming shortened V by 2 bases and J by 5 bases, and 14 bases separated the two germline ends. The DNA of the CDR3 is TGCGCCAGCAGCTTATGGGAGCTCGCGGACAATGAGCAGTTCTTC. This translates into CASSLWELADNEQFF.

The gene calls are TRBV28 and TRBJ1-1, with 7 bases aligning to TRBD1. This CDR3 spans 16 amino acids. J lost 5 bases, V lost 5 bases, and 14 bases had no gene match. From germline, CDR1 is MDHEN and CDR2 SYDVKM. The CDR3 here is CASSPPPTGLGTEAFF. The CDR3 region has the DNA TGTGCCAGCAGTCCCCCACCGACAGGGTTGGGGACTGAAGCTTTCTTT.

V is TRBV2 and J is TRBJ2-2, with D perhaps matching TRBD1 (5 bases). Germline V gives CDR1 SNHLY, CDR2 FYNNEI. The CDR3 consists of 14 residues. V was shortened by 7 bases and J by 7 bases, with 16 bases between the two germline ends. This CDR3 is CASNQGSTIGELFF. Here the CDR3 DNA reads TGTGCCAGCAATCAGGGCAGCACTATCGGGGAGCTGTTTTTT.

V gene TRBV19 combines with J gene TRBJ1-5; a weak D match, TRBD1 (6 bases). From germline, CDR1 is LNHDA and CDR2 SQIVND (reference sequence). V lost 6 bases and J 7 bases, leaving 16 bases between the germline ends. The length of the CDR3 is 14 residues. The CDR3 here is CASRLTGPGQPQHF. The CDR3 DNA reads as TGTGCCAGTAGGCTTACAGGGCCTGGGCAGCCCCAGCATTTT.

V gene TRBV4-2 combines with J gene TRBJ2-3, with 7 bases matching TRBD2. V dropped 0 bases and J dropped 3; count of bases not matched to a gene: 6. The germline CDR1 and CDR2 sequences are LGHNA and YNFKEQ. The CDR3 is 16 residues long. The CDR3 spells CASSQDERGGTDTQYF. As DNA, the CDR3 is TGTGCCAGCAGCCAAGATGAGCGGGGCGGAACAGATACGCAGTATTTT.